This is a list of T cell receptor beta chains from one sample in a study of T cells in Graves' hyperthyroidism and ophthalmopathy. TCRdb fed the multiplex PCR reads into MiXCR, producing one record per CDR3 protein. The table includes hundreds of thousands of distinct CDR3 sequences, 17% detected once. Sequencing used blood. These TCRs come from a woman aged 18-30 years with Graves' ophthalmopathy. The CDR3 runs from the conserved cysteine through the conserved F or W. A D gene is named only where the DNA matches it firmly. Clone size, where shown, is once, few, many, or a class for clones that have expanded.

clone size,J gene,D gene,V gene,CDR3 protein,CDR3 DNA
NA,TRBJ2-1,TRBD2,TRBV20-1,CSARRTRETYNEQFF,TGCAGTGCTAGAAGGACTAGAGAAACCTACAATGAGCAGTTCTTC
many,TRBJ2-5,NA,TRBV6-1,CASSKDRIPQETQYF,TGTGCCAGCAGTAAGGACCGGATACCCCAAGAGACCCAGTACTTC
NA,TRBJ2-5,NA,TRBV19,CASRGGTGRQETQYF,TGTGCCAGTAGGGGGGGTACAGGGCGCCAAGAGACCCAGTACTTC
few,TRBJ2-7,TRBD1,TRBV28,CASSAPGQGHYEQYF,TGTGCCAGCAGCGCCCCGGGACAGGGGCACTACGAGCAGTACTTC
many,TRBJ2-2,NA,TRBV7-9,CASSLDSTGELFF,TGTGCCAGCAGCTTAGACAGCACCGGGGAGCTGTTTTTT
many,TRBJ2-7,NA,TRBV29-1,CSAKPSSYEQYF,TGCAGCGCCAAACCCAGTTCCTACGAGCAGTACTTC
NA,TRBJ1-5,NA,TRBV29-1,CSVAGKYSNQPQHF,TGCAGCGTTGCTGGGAAATATAGCAATCAGCCCCAGCATTTT
NA,TRBJ1-1,NA,TRBV6-1,CASSQGLGEAFF,TGTGCCAGCTCCCAGGGCTTAGGTGAAGCTTTCTTT
many,TRBJ2-3,TRBD2,TRBV24-1,CATSDWTSGEPTDTQYF,TGTGCCACCAGTGATTGGACTAGCGGAGAACCCACAGATACGCAGTATTTT
many,TRBJ1-6,TRBD1,TRBV10-2,CASSEIGTDNSPLHF,TGCGCCAGCAGTGAGATAGGGACAGATAATTCACCCCTCCACTTT
many,TRBJ2-1,TRBD1,TRBV2,CASIGTGESNEQFF,TGTGCCAGCATTGGGACAGGGGAATCAAATGAGCAGTTCTTC
NA,TRBJ1-1,NA,TRBV4-3,CASSQDGGVNTEAFF,TGCGCCAGCAGCCAAGATGGGGGAGTGAACACTGAAGCTTTCTTT
many,TRBJ1-5,NA,TRBV24-1,CATGSVQPQHF,TGTGCCACCGGTTCTGTTCAGCCCCAGCATTTT
many,TRBJ1-1,TRBD1,TRBV7-9,CASSLDGQGNTEAFF,TGTGCCAGCAGCTTAGATGGACAGGGGAACACTGAAGCTTTCTTT
many,TRBJ2-1,NA,TRBV2,CASSVGTLIYNEQFF,TGTGCCAGCAGTGTCGGGACTTTAATCTACAATGAGCAGTTCTTC
few,TRBJ2-1,NA,TRBV20-1,CSARTVYNEQFF,TGCAGTGCTAGGACTGTGTACAATGAGCAGTTCTTC
NA,TRBJ1-1,NA,TRBV7-2,CASSSRGGMNTEAFF,TGTGCCAGTAGCTCGCGGGGGGGGATGAACACTGAAGCTTTCTTT
NA,TRBJ1-5,NA,TRBV19,CASSILGGNQPQHF,TGTGCCAGTAGTATACTGGGGGGCAATCAGCCCCAGCATTTT
many,TRBJ2-2,NA,TRBV6-5,CASSYTGTGELFF,TGTGCCAGCAGTTACACAGGCACCGGGGAGCTGTTTTTT
NA,TRBJ1-4,NA,TRBV19,CASSYATNEKLFF,TGTGCCAGTAGCTATGCAACTAATGAAAAACTGTTTTTT
NA,TRBJ2-1,TRBD1,TRBV7-9,CASSLINRGHNEQFF,TGTGCCAGCAGCTTGATTAACAGGGGCCACAATGAGCAGTTCTTC
NA,TRBJ2-3,TRBD2,TRBV13,CASSLPSGGDTQYF,TGTGCCAGCAGCTTGCCTAGCGGGGGAGATACGCAGTATTTT
few,TRBJ1-5,NA,TRBV6-5,CASRSGGSGNQPQHF,TGTGCCAGCAGATCAGGAGGGTCAGGCAATCAGCCCCAGCATTTT
many,TRBJ1-5,NA,TRBV28,CASSPLNQPQHF,TGTGCCAGCAGTCCCCTCAATCAGCCCCAGCATTTT
NA,TRBJ1-5,TRBD1,TRBV19,CASSTFGTGKNQPQHF,TGTGCCAGTAGTACCTTCGGGACAGGGAAGAATCAGCCCCAGCATTTT
many,TRBJ1-1,NA,TRBV2,CASRGSGEAFF,TGTGCCAGCCGGGGTTCCGGAGAAGCTTTCTTT
many,TRBJ1-2,NA,TRBV6-1,CASSVGGADYGYTF,TGTGCCAGCAGTGTAGGAGGGGCGGACTATGGCTACACCTTC
many,TRBJ1-1,NA,TRBV19,CASRWGSMNTEAFF,TGTGCCAGTAGGTGGGGGTCAATGAACACTGAAGCTTTCTTT
NA,TRBJ2-7,NA,TRBV7-6,CASSLEPGLGYEQYF,TGTGCCAGCAGCTTAGAACCAGGCCTAGGGTACGAGCAGTACTTC
few,TRBJ1-4,NA,TRBV11-2,CANSLDPSGGFELFF,TGTGCCAACAGCTTAGATCCCTCAGGTGGATTTGAACTGTTTTTT
few,TRBJ2-2,TRBD2,TRBV11-3,CASSLAERGGDTGELFF,TGTGCCAGCAGCTTAGCGGAGCGGGGGGGCGACACCGGGGAGCTGTTTTTT
many,TRBJ2-7,TRBD2,TRBV30,CAWSVEGLLSGNEQYF,TGTGCCTGGAGTGTTGAGGGACTACTGTCGGGAAACGAGCAGTACTTC
many,TRBJ2-7,TRBD1,TRBV27,CASKGTAFYEQYF,TGTGCCAGCAAGGGGACAGCGTTTTACGAGCAGTACTTC
NA,TRBJ2-5,NA,TRBV9,CASSPSGGLETQYF,TGTGCCAGCAGCCCCTCCGGGGGGCTGGAGACCCAGTACTTC
few,TRBJ2-1,NA,TRBV9,CASSTLAASYNEQFF,TGTGCCAGCAGCACTTTAGCGGCGTCCTACAATGAGCAGTTCTTC
NA,TRBJ1-1,NA,TRBV29-1,CSVVRGAAEAFF,TGCAGCGTTGTAAGGGGAGCGGCTGAAGCTTTCTTT
few,TRBJ2-3,NA,TRBV20-1,CIPSRDRDTDTQYF,TGCATCCCAAGTCGGGACCGGGACACAGATACGCAGTATTTT
many,TRBJ2-3,TRBD2,TRBV6-1,CASSALIPGTSGGATQYF,TGTGCCAGCAGTGCATTGATCCCCGGGACTAGCGGGGGAGCTACGCAGTATTTT
NA,TRBJ2-5,NA,TRBV5-1,CASSWTAYQETQYF,TGCGCCAGCAGCTGGACCGCGTACCAAGAGACCCAGTACTTC
few,TRBJ2-7,NA,TRBV28,CASTPRDIHFEQYF,TGTGCCAGCACCCCCCGGGACATTCACTTCGAGCAGTACTTC
few,TRBJ1-2,NA,TRBV4-3,CASSQDLKGRASGYTF,TGCGCCAGCAGCCAAGATCTCAAAGGGAGGGCCTCTGGCTACACCTTC
NA,TRBJ2-5,NA,TRBV5-1,CASSKIAEGWQETQYF,TGCGCCAGCAGTAAAATCGCTGAGGGATGGCAAGAGACCCAGTACTTC
NA,TRBJ2-2,NA,TRBV7-2,CASLRDTWISGELFF,TGTGCCAGCCTCCGGGACACGTGGATTTCGGGGGAGCTGTTTTTT
few,TRBJ2-1,NA,TRBV27,CASSLEKFTNEQFF,TGTGCCAGCAGCCTTGAGAAGTTTACCAATGAGCAGTTCTTC